Listed here are 2 T cell receptor beta chains from one sample, sequenced in a study of shared clonotypes between healthy human individuals. Only in-frame clones appear in the TCRdb table, and some are missing; sequencing was by immunoSEQ multiplex PCR. The table records some 2,100,000 clones, nearly 97% of them present only once. Sample: naive CD4+ T cells sorted from blood. This sample's subset: CD45RA+ positively selected. Receptor source: a man aged 18 to 35 in good health.

The chain uses TRBV10-3 and TRBJ2-7, with TRBD1 matching over 7 bases. CDR3 length: 14 amino acids. V gave up 2 bases and J gave up 2 bases; unmatched junction bases: 3. Per germline, CDR1 ENHRY and CDR2 SYGVKD. Here the CDR3 DNA reads TGTGCCATCAGTGAGGGGACAGTTACCTACGAGCAGTACTTC. As protein: CAISEGTVTYEQYF.

This clone was recorded once. V is TRBV6-5 and J is TRBJ2-3; no firm D call. The V end was cut by 8 bases, the J end by 0 bases, with 9 bases between. The CDR3 totals 13 residues. Germline lookup yields CDR1 MNHEY and CDR2 SVGAGI. The CDR3: CASSAESTDTQYF. As DNA, the CDR3 is TGTGCCAGCTCGGCAGAAAGCACAGATACGCAGTATTTT.